This TCR beta chain was obtained from a study of blood T cell repertoires in COVID-19. Whole-study context: Samples taken during acute and convalescent COVID-19 were collected in the United States, Italy and Spain. From T cells, B-cell-depleted T cells, or PBMCs came the material, which was cDNA or gDNA.

Assay: immunoSEQ multiplex PCR; the TCRdb copy retains only in-frame clones and omits some. Counted here are approximately 180,000 clones, approximately 89% occurring once; the ten biggest clones make up under 3%. The age range of participants was about 18 to 90 years, with residence in about two dozen US areas. The CDR3 extends over 13 amino acids. V dropped 2 bases and J dropped 3; count of bases not matched to a gene: 1. The germline CDR1 and CDR2 sequences are SGHRS and YFSETQ. The sample consisted of PBMCs or T cells enriched from blood (not recorded which). The genes are TRBV5-1 and TRBJ1-2; 7 nucleotides line up with TRBD1. This clonotype originated in a woman in her thirties or forties with acute COVID-19. The CDR3 sequence: CASSLGTDYGYTF. CDR3 DNA: TGCGCCAGCAGCTTAGGGACAGACTATGGCTACACCTTC. The whole variable domain, filled in from reference TRBV5-1 and TRBJ1-2, reads KAGVTQTPRYLIKTRGQQVTLSCSPISGHRSVSWYQQTPGQGLQFLFEYFSETQRNKGNFPGRFSGRQFSNSRSEMNVSTLELGDSALYLCASSLGTDYGYTFGSGTRLTVV.